The 24 T cell receptor beta chains listed next were all sequenced from one sample in a study of cytomegalovirus exposure and HLA in healthy donors. The study ran its PCR with 60 Vbeta and 13 Jbeta primers. Only in-frame clones appear in the TCRdb table, and some are missing; sequencing was by immunoSEQ multiplex PCR. The sample holds about 140,000 clones, approximately 80% seen once. Sequencing input: PBMCs. The origin of the receptors is a woman aged 18-30 years in good health and CMV-seropositive.

The chain has TRBV6-1 and TRBJ1-3; the D is unclear. Germline V CDR1 and CDR2: MNHNS, SASEGT. The CDR3 contains 14 residues. V lost 3 bases, J lost 2 bases, and 8 bases lay in between. In nucleotides, the CDR3 is TGTGCCAGCAGTGATAGGAGCCCTGGAAACACCATATATTTT. Translating gives CASSDRSPGNTIYF.

The gene calls are TRBV7-9 and TRBJ1-2; TRBD1 agrees at 10 bases. The V gene end was trimmed by 1 base and the J gene end by 5 bases; junction bases not matched to a gene: 1. Germline V CDR1 and CDR2: SEHNR, FQNEAQ (reference sequence). The length of the CDR3 is 14 residues. The CDR3, as DNA: TGTGCCAGCAGCTTAGGGGGACAGGGGTATGGCTACACCTTC. Amino acid sequence: CASSLGGQGYGYTF.

This clone was picked up one time. The rearrangement joins TRBV29-1 to TRBJ1-5, with D hard to call. Germline V gene lookup returns CDR1 SQVTM and CDR2 ANQGSEA. V was clipped by 3 bases and J by 6 bases, with 12 bases between them. CDR3 length: 13 amino acids. The CDR3 nucleotides are TGCAGCGTTGATCCCGGGAACGGTCAGCCCCAGCATTTT. It yields the protein CSVDPGNGQPQHF.

This clone was counted a single time. The chain uses TRBV28 and TRBJ2-3; 11 bases align to TRBD2. The CDR3 runs 14 residues. V dropped 8 bases and J dropped 2; count of bases not matched to a gene: 3. Germline lookup yields CDR1 MDHEN and CDR2 SYDVKM. This chain's CDR3 is CASLAGGVTDTQYF. The CDR3 coding sequence is TGTGCCAGCCTAGCGGGGGGTGTCACAGATACGCAGTATTTT.

The gene calls are TRBV5-4 and TRBJ2-1, with 8 bases fitting TRBD2. The CDR3 has 16 residues. The V gene end was trimmed by 4 bases and the J gene end by 0 bases; junction bases not matched to a gene: 6. Germline CDR1 SGHNT, CDR2 YYREEE (reference sequence). In nucleotides, the CDR3 is TGTGCCAGCAGCCCCAGGCGGGGGGCCTCCTACAATGAGCAGTTCTTC. Translating gives CASSPRRGASYNEQFF.

V and J are TRBV11-2 and TRBJ1-1; tentative D call: TRBD1 (6 bases). CDR1 is SGHAT and CDR2 is FQNNGV in the germline V gene. This CDR3 comprises 16 residues. Trimming removed 0 bases from V and 0 bases from J, with 11 bases in between. CDR3 DNA: TGTGCCAGCAGCTTAGATGTGGGGGCGATGAACACTGAAGCTTTCTTT. Encoded protein: CASSLDVGAMNTEAFF.

The V call is TRBV9, the J call TRBJ1-2; D may be TRBD1 (6 bases). The CDR3 has 14 residues. Germline CDR1 and CDR2: SGDLS and YYNGEE. V was clipped by 3 bases and J by 7 bases, with 16 bases between them. CDR3 coding DNA: TGTGCCAGCAGCGCCCGGGACACGAGGGGTGGCTACACCTTC. This encodes CASSARDTRGGYTF.

This sequence joins TRBV4-3 and TRBJ1-2, with a weak D call TRBD1 (6 bases). There are 14 residues in the CDR3. From germline, CDR1 is LGHNA and CDR2 YSLEER. V was trimmed by 10 bases and J by 6 bases, leaving 21 bases between them. CDR3 nucleotides: TGCGCCACCAAAAGAGGGGGGGGAAGAAATGGCTACACCTTC. Translated, it gives CATKRGGGRNGYTF.

This chain connects TRBV6-5 to TRBJ1-2; TRBD1 aligns across 10 bases. Germline V CDR1 and CDR2: MNHEY, SVGAGI. This CDR3 has 13 residues. J lost 8 bases, V lost 6 bases, and 6 bases had no gene match. The CDR3 is CASRPGTGVGYTF. The DNA for the CDR3 is TGTGCCAGCAGACCCGGGACAGGGGTCGGCTACACCTTC.

The chain joins TRBV6-5 to TRBJ1-2; maybe TRBD1 (6 bases). CDR3 size: 13 residues. Germline CDR1 and CDR2: MNHEY and SVGAGI. V lost 11 bases and J lost 6, with 19 bases in between. The CDR3 DNA is TGTGCCGTCTCAGGGGAAATTAGGGATGGCTACACCTTC. This sequence encodes CAVSGEIRDGYTF.

This clone was seen more than once but under ten times. The genes are TRBV10-3 and TRBJ1-2; D gene uncertain. The germline V gene encodes CDR1 ENHRY and CDR2 SYGVKD. The ends were cut back, 0 bases at V and 4 bases at J, with 6 bases in the middle. CDR3 length equals 13 residues. CDR3 nucleotide sequence: TGTGCCATCAGTGAGTCCTACGGCTATGGCTACACCTTC. Amino acids: CAISESYGYGYTF.

The genes are TRBV2 and TRBJ1-2, with D unclear. The CDR3 runs to 13 residues. Trimming took off 3 bases at V and 8 bases at J, with 13 bases between the two ends. The germline gives CDR1 SNHLY, CDR2 FYNNEI. CDR3: CASSDERESGYTF. In DNA form, the CDR3 reads TGTGCCAGCAGTGATGAGAGGGAGAGCGGCTACACCTTC. The variable domain in full, completed from reference TRBV2 and TRBJ1-2, reads EPEVTQTPSHQVTQMGQEVILRCVPISNHLYFYWYRQILGQKVEFLVSFYNNEISEKSEIFDDQFSVERPDGSNFTLKIRSTKLEDSAMYFCASSDERESGYTFGSGTRLTVV.

The chain combines TRBV15 with TRBJ1-5; TRBD1 agrees at 8 bases. CDR1 is LNHNV and CDR2 is YYDKDF in the germline V gene (reference sequence). The CDR3 totals 15 residues. V trimming: 0 bases; J trimming: 6 bases; junction bases outside the gene matches: 4. CDR3 in amino acids: CATSRDRGLGQPQHF. In nucleotides, the CDR3 is TGTGCCACCAGCAGAGACAGGGGGCTCGGTCAGCCCCAGCATTTT.

This clone was seen only once. The chain employs TRBV28 and TRBJ1-2; no clear D. Germline CDR1 reads MDHEN; CDR2 reads SYDVKM. This CDR3 has 14 residues. V dropped 5 bases and J dropped 3 bases, with 13 bases sitting between them. The DNA for the CDR3 is TGTGCCAGCAGTGTAACAGAAGTAGACTATGGCTACACCTTC. Encoded protein: CASSVTEVDYGYTF.

This CDR3 reads CASSFLSGGEQFF. The CDR3 DNA sequence: TGCGCCAGCAGCTTTTTATCAGGGGGTGAGCAGTTCTTC. V and J are TRBV5-1 and TRBJ2-1; 7 bases agree with TRBD1. Germline V gives CDR1 SGHRS, CDR2 YFSETQ. The CDR3 loop spans 13 amino acids. V shed 2 bases and J 9 bases; nucleotides not matched to a gene: 5.

The chain combines TRBV18 with TRBJ1-1; TRBD1 aligns across 7 bases. The CDR3 is 14 residues long. Germline V gene sequence: CDR1 KGHSH, CDR2 LQKENI. Unmatched junction bases numbered 3, after V lost 1 base and J lost 4 bases. The CDR3 DNA is TGTGCCAGCTCACCACAGGGGGCGGGCACTGAAGCTTTCTTT. Protein product: CASSPQGAGTEAFF.

The chain has TRBV2 and TRBJ2-5; tentative D call: TRBD2 (6 bases). Germline V gives CDR1 SNHLY, CDR2 FYNNEI. This CDR3 contains 15 residues. Trimming took off 6 bases at V and 0 bases at J, with 14 bases between the two ends. The CDR3 region has the DNA TGTGCCAGCAGAATTGGGCGGGGACACCAAGAGACCCAGTACTTC. This gives the protein CASRIGRGHQETQYF.

This clone was seen only a few times. The V and J genes are TRBV29-1 and TRBJ2-7; weak D call: TRBD1 (5 bases). The V gene's germline CDR1 is SQVTM and CDR2 ANQGSEA. The CDR3 consists of 11 residues. Between the trimmed V and J ends, which lost 7 bases and 6 bases, there was a span of 13 bases. As DNA, the CDR3 is TGCAGCGCCCAGGGTCTGGGCGAGCAGTACTTC. Translation: CSAQGLGEQYF.

The chain recombines TRBV9 with TRBJ1-1, with D maybe TRBD1 (6 bases). The CDR3 covers 14 residues. Germline V gene data show CDR1 as SGDLS and CDR2 as YYNGEE. V lost 0 bases to trimming and J lost 7 bases, with 13 bases between them. The CDR3 spells CASSVVDRFGEAFF. CDR3 bases: TGTGCCAGCAGCGTAGTGGACAGATTCGGTGAAGCTTTCTTT.

V gene TRBV5-3 combines with J gene TRBJ2-3, with D possibly matching TRBD2 (5 bases). TRBV5-3 is assigned to the ORF class and has an uncertain function. The germline V and J ends were trimmed by 3 bases and 0 bases, with 11 bases remaining between them. The length of the CDR3 is 15 residues. DNA for the CDR3: TGTGCCAGAAGCTATAGTAAGCGGAGCACAGATACGCAGTATTTT. Its translation: CARSYSKRSTDTQYF.

This clone was picked up a small number of times. The V gene is TRBV5-6, the J gene TRBJ2-7, with 7 bases lining up with TRBD1. The germline V gene has CDR1 SGHDT and CDR2 YYEEEE. The CDR3 has 17 residues. The trim removed 4 bases at V and 0 bases at J, leaving 13 bases unmatched. The CDR3 protein is CASSINRGPSPSYEQYF. CDR3 coding DNA: TGTGCCAGCAGCATAAATAGGGGGCCCTCGCCCTCCTACGAGCAGTACTTC.

The chain links TRBV28 to TRBJ2-1; D is perhaps TRBD1 (5 bases). The CDR3 consists of 11 residues. The germline V and J ends were trimmed by 7 bases and 10 bases, with 11 bases remaining between them. Germline assignment: CDR1 MDHEN and CDR2 SYDVKM. The CDR3 loop is CASIRAEEQFF. The CDR3 region has the DNA TGTGCCAGCATCAGGGCTGAGGAGCAGTTCTTC. Looking up the rest from reference TRBV28 and TRBJ2-1 gives the full variable domain: DVKVTQSSRYLVKRTGEKVFLECVQDMDHENMFWYRQDPGLGLRLIYFSYDVKMKEKGDIPEGYSVSREKKERFSLILESASTNQTSMYLCASIRAEEQFFGPGTRLTVL.

The rearrangement joins TRBV6-1 to TRBJ1-5, with a possible D match to TRBD1 (6 bases). This CDR3 comprises 14 residues. From germline, CDR1 is MNHNS and CDR2 SASEGT. V lost 4 bases and J lost 5, with 12 bases in between. In DNA, the CDR3 is TGTGCCAGCAGTGCTTCCGGGACACATCAGCCCCAGCATTTT. It yields the protein CASSASGTHQPQHF.

This rearrangement joins TRBV7-2 to TRBJ1-4, with no clear D. The CDR3 is 17 amino acids. Germline values: CDR1 SGHTA, CDR2 FQGNSA. Trimming took 6 bases from V and 1 from J, leaving 18 bases between them. CDR3: CASSFSRTGGTNEKLFF. In DNA form, the CDR3 reads TGTGCCAGCAGTTTCTCAAGAACCGGAGGAACTAATGAAAAACTGTTTTTT.